A selection of T cell receptor beta chains follows, all from one sample in a study of shared clonotypes between healthy human individuals. Profiling relied on immunoSEQ multiplex PCR, and the TCRdb table lists in-frame clones only, not all of them. The profile covers some 900,000 clones, with 76% appearing a single time and around 1.5% taken by the ten largest. The sequenced material came from memory CD4+ T cells sorted from blood. These receptors came from a man aged 18 to 29 in good health. CDR3s include the opening cysteine and the closing phenylalanine or tryptophan. D genes are given only for firm matches. The listing skips clone size in some rows; elsewhere it reads once, few, many or a size class.

abundance: -; v_gene: TRBV5-1; j_gene: TRBJ2-1; d_gene: TRBD1; CDR3nt: TGCGCCAGCAGCTTGGGGGACAGCTACAATGAGCAGTTCTTC; CDR3aa: CASSLGDSYNEQFF
abundance: -; v_gene: TRBV2; j_gene: TRBJ2-1; d_gene: -; CDR3nt: TGTGCCAGCAGTGACGGGTTGGACAATGAGCAGTTCTTC; CDR3aa: CASSDGLDNEQFF
abundance: -; v_gene: TRBV10-3; j_gene: TRBJ1-1; d_gene: TRBD1; CDR3nt: TGTGCCATCACCCGGGACAGGGCCGTTCTTGATGAAGCTTTCTTT; CDR3aa: CAITRDRAVLDEAFF
abundance: -; v_gene: TRBV7-2; j_gene: TRBJ2-5; d_gene: -; CDR3nt: TGTGCCAGCAGCCTTTACGGAGGGGGCACACAAGAGACCCAGTACTTC; CDR3aa: CASSLYGGGTQETQYF
abundance: -; v_gene: TRBV7-9; j_gene: TRBJ1-2; d_gene: -; CDR3nt: TGTGCCAGCAGCCAGTCGACAGCGAACTATGGCTACACCTTC; CDR3aa: CASSQSTANYGYTF
abundance: -; v_gene: TRBV18; j_gene: TRBJ2-6; d_gene: -; CDR3nt: TGTGCCAGCTTTCAATCCGGGGCCAACGTCCTGACTTTC; CDR3aa: CASFQSGANVLTF
abundance: -; v_gene: TRBV10-2; j_gene: TRBJ1-4; d_gene: -; CDR3nt: TGCGCCACGAAAGGCCGCGACAATGAAAAACTGTTTTTT; CDR3aa: CATKGRDNEKLFF
abundance: -; v_gene: TRBV4-3; j_gene: TRBJ2-7; d_gene: -; CDR3nt: TGCGCCAGCAGCCAGGATGACAGTTCCTACGAGCAGTACTTC; CDR3aa: CASSQDDSSYEQYF
abundance: -; v_gene: TRBV7-2; j_gene: TRBJ2-2; d_gene: -; CDR3nt: TGTGCCAGCAGCTTAGCGCGCAGGGGAGGACTGGGCGGGGACACCGGGGAGCTGTTTTTT; CDR3aa: CASSLARRGGLGGDTGELFF
abundance: -; v_gene: TRBV5-6; j_gene: TRBJ1-5; d_gene: -; CDR3nt: TGTGCCAGCAGCTTTTACTCGGCGGCGAATAGCAATCAGCCCCAGCATTTT; CDR3aa: CASSFYSAANSNQPQHF
abundance: -; v_gene: TRBV9; j_gene: TRBJ2-1; d_gene: -; CDR3nt: TGTGCCAGCAGCGCTCAAGATAACAATGAGCAGTTCTTC; CDR3aa: CASSAQDNNEQFF
abundance: -; v_gene: TRBV6-1; j_gene: TRBJ1-4; d_gene: -; CDR3nt: TGTGCCAGCAGGATGAAGGTGTTGGGGAATGAAAAACTGTTTTTT; CDR3aa: CASRMKVLGNEKLFF
abundance: -; v_gene: TRBV10-2; j_gene: TRBJ2-1; d_gene: TRBD2; CDR3nt: TGCGCCAGCAGGAGCGGGAGGGGCAATGAGCAGTTCTTC; CDR3aa: CASRSGRGNEQFF
abundance: many; v_gene: TRBV11-2; j_gene: TRBJ1-1; d_gene: -; CDR3nt: TGTGCCAGCAGCTTAGAGGGGGGAGTCACTGAAGCTTTCTTT; CDR3aa: CASSLEGGVTEAFF
abundance: -; v_gene: TRBV5-6; j_gene: TRBJ2-7; d_gene: -; CDR3nt: TGTGCCAGCAGCTCCGCAAGCTCCTACGAGCAGTACTTC; CDR3aa: CASSSASSYEQYF
abundance: -; v_gene: TRBV7-2; j_gene: TRBJ2-3; d_gene: TRBD2; CDR3nt: TGTGCCAGCAGCTTGCTAGCGGTTAGCACAGATACGCAGTATTTT; CDR3aa: CASSLLAVSTDTQYF
abundance: few; v_gene: TRBV6-1; j_gene: TRBJ1-1; d_gene: TRBD1; CDR3nt: TGTGCCAGCAGTGAACCATGGACAGGGGGTAACACTGAAGCTTTCTTT; CDR3aa: CASSEPWTGGNTEAFF
abundance: -; v_gene: TRBV2; j_gene: TRBJ2-4; d_gene: -; CDR3nt: TGTGCCAGCAGTAAGTCCGACAGGAATTCCAAAAACATTCAGTACTTC; CDR3aa: CASSKSDRNSKNIQYF
abundance: -; v_gene: TRBV7-2; j_gene: TRBJ2-3; d_gene: -; CDR3nt: TGTGCCAGCAGCTTGCTGAGGGATACGCAGTATTTT; CDR3aa: CASSLLRDTQYF
abundance: -; v_gene: TRBV11-2; j_gene: TRBJ2-5; d_gene: -; CDR3nt: TGTGCCAGCAGCTTAGACCTAGGATCCGTCGAGTACTTC; CDR3aa: CASSLDLGSVEYF
abundance: -; v_gene: TRBV4-3; j_gene: TRBJ1-1; d_gene: -; CDR3nt: TGCGCCAGCAGCCGCGAACCGGGGAAAGAGGACTCTGAAGCTTTCTTT; CDR3aa: CASSREPGKEDSEAFF
abundance: -; v_gene: TRBV4-1; j_gene: TRBJ1-1; d_gene: -; CDR3nt: TGCGCCAGCAGCCAAAGCGCCCAGGCCTCAGCTGAAGCTTTCTTT; CDR3aa: CASSQSAQASAEAFF
abundance: many; v_gene: TRBV4-3; j_gene: TRBJ1-3; d_gene: TRBD1; CDR3nt: TGCGCCAGCAGCCAAGATCGGGACAGCTTCTCGGGAAACACCATATATTTT; CDR3aa: CASSQDRDSFSGNTIYF
abundance: -; v_gene: TRBV7-6; j_gene: TRBJ2-3; d_gene: -; CDR3nt: TGTGCCAGCAGCTTTGCCCAGGGCGGGGAGAGCACAGATACGCAGTATTTT; CDR3aa: CASSFAQGGESTDTQYF
abundance: -; v_gene: TRBV7-8; j_gene: TRBJ1-2; d_gene: -; CDR3nt: TGTGCCAGCAGGCCCGAGGGGGTTCGCTATGGCTACACCTTC; CDR3aa: CASRPEGVRYGYTF
abundance: -; v_gene: TRBV5-1; j_gene: TRBJ2-3; d_gene: -; CDR3nt: TGCGCCAGCAGCTTGGAATGGGCAGTCTCCACAGATACGCAGTATTTT; CDR3aa: CASSLEWAVSTDTQYF
abundance: -; v_gene: TRBV6-1; j_gene: TRBJ2-2; d_gene: -; CDR3nt: TGTGCCAGCAGTGGCCGGACGAACACCGGGGAGCTGTTTTTT; CDR3aa: CASSGRTNTGELFF